This T cell receptor (beta chain) was retrieved from a study of a mutant IDH1 vaccine in newly diagnosed glioma (dated by TCRdb to the early 2020s). Describing the broader study: Vaccination started 4-6 weeks after radiotherapy alone, or was given together with temozolomide cycles in the groups whose treatment included chemotherapy. Of the roughly 30 treated patients, around 62% were male and around 38% were female, and a mean age of approximately 40 years was recorded. Longitudinal TCRB deep sequencing was performed for some 25 treated patients wherever samples were available for exploratory analyses. Peripheral blood was collected at six visits: V03 (baseline), V05, V07, V10, V12 and V13. Before enrollment, patients had received standard therapy of radiotherapy alone, temozolomide alone, or radiochemotherapy with temozolomide; most received the combination. The week-35 safety follow-up took place at visit V12, and the week-47 end of study took place at visit V13. What the research found in general, with its limitations: It was noted by the authors that analyses of patient blood samples could not be reproduced owing to sample limitations. PBMC samples for TCRB deep sequencing were selected based on availability. Immune responses induced by the vaccine were seen in over 90% of patients across multiple MHC alleles. Changes in the top peripheral T cell clonotypes picked up by TCRB sequencing did not appear to be linked to pseudoprogression.

According to the germline V gene (reference sequence), CDR1 reads GTSNPN and CDR2 reads SVGIG. CDR3 length: 12 amino acids, cysteine to phenylalanine. Only the CDR3 DNA stays, 36 bases, in frame from base 1. The junction carries 8 bases between V and J, which are trimmed by 3 bases and 2 bases respectively. The library was built by means of the immunoSEQ multiplex PCR assay. Rearranged TCR beta chain sequences were amplified using the hsTCRB Kit according to the manufacturer's protocol. TCRB libraries were sequenced on an Illumina MiSeq. On the authors' methods: The kit vendor's proprietary platform handled demultiplexing, trimming and gene mapping. This immuneACCESS table, as held by TCRdb, lists in-frame sequences with V and J called but not all clones. Of the missing ones, under half trace to an unresolved V gene in checked studies; the others have no known cause. The D gene and trimming were derived from the DNA, and the V and J assignments and clone size from that table. The sample table records 90,000 to 100,000 clones; roughly 86% of these occur just once. The top ten constitute 0.7% to 0.95% of the sample.

Of note for this clone: The antigen this receptor binds is unknown. No much larger clone exists at a distance of one base, and base qualities are not known.

The time point label of this sample denotes: week 47, end of study. Each vaccine dose was 300 ug of a 20-mer mutant IDH1 peptide in Montanide, given subcutaneously with topical imiquimod. Across visits V03 through V10, patients got a total of eight vaccinations, given in weeks 1, 3, 5, 7, 11, 15, 19 and 23. All donors had newly diagnosed IDH1-mutant astrocytomas of WHO grade 3 or 4 that showed loss of nuclear ATRX. The samples were drawn from NOA16, a multicentre, single-arm, open-label phase I trial in Germany that tested a mutant IDH1 peptide vaccine in humans for the first time. Genomic DNA for TCRB sequencing was extracted from EDTA blood using the DNeasy Blood and Tissue Kit.

The rearrangement combines TRBV30 with TRBJ2-7, with the D gene not confidently named. The origin of this receptor is a woman in her fifties or sixties with glioma. Specimen: PBMCs, collected from a glioma patient whose treatment included an IDH1 peptide vaccine. The nucleotides are TGTGCCTGGAGGCGGCAAACCTACGAGCAGTACTTC. Its protein reads: CAWRRQTYEQYF.